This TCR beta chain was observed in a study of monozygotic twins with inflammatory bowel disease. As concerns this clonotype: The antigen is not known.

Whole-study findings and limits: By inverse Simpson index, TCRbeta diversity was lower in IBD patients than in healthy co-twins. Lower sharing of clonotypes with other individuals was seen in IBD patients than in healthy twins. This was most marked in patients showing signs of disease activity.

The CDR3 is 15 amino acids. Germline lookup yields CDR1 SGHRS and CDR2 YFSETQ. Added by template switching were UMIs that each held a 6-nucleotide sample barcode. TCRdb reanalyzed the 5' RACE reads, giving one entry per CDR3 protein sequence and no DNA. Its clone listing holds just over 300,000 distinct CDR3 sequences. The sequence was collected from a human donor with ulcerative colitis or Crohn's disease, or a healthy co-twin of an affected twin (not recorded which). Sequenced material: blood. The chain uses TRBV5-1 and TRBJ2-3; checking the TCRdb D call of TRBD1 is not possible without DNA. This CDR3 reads CASSTGAVRGDTQYF.